Below, 9 T cell receptor beta chains from the same sample are listed, as sequenced in a study of blood T cell repertoires in COVID-19. Clones were sequenced by immunoSEQ multiplex PCR, and TCRdb holds only the in-frame ones, with some missing. The data contain 350,000 to 400,000 clones, about 90% of them singletons. Sequencing input: peripheral blood. These receptors were collected from a woman in her thirties with COVID-19, enrolled during active disease.

The chain carries TRBV7-2 and TRBJ1-5, with a possible D match to TRBD1 (6 bases). This CDR3 region has 14 residues. Trimming left V 2 bases short and J 7 bases short, with 12 bases between. CDR1 is SGHTA and CDR2 is FQGNSA in the germline V gene. Here the CDR3 DNA reads TGTGCCAGCAGCTTAACGTCAGGGGACCAGCCCCAGCATTTT. It specifies CASSLTSGDQPQHF.

This rearrangement joins TRBV19 to TRBJ2-7, with TRBD1 identical over 9 bases. Trimming took 3 bases from V and 5 from J; bases not matched to a gene: 8. Germline V gene lookup returns CDR1 LNHDA and CDR2 SQIVND (reference sequence). The CDR3 runs to 15 residues. The CDR3 sequence: CASSIAGTGSHEQYF. CDR3 bases: TGTGCCAGTAGTATTGCGGGGACAGGGTCCCACGAGCAGTACTTC.

This chain joins TRBV11-2 and TRBJ2-7; 9 bases fit TRBD1. Per the germline V gene, CDR1 is SGHAT and CDR2 is FQNNGV. J was trimmed by 5 bases and V by 6 bases; bases with no gene match: 11. The CDR3 length is 15 residues. The CDR3 here is CASRLMGTGMDEQYV. The CDR3 nucleotides read TGTGCCAGCAGATTGATGGGGACAGGGATGGACGAGCAGTACGTC.

The chain employs TRBV4-3 and TRBJ1-2; no clear D gene. Trimming left V 0 bases short and J 8 bases short, with 16 bases between. CDR3 size: 15 residues. CDR1 is LGHNA and CDR2 is YSLEER in the germline V gene. DNA for the CDR3: TGCGCCAGCAGCCAAGATCAGGCACTACGCGGGGGCTACACCTTC. Translated, it gives CASSQDQALRGGYTF.

The chain employs TRBV29-1 and TRBJ2-7; D is perhaps TRBD1 (5 bases). The germline gives CDR1 SQVTM, CDR2 ANQGSEA. Trimming took 7 bases from V and 7 from J, leaving 20 bases between them. This CDR3 comprises 13 residues. CDR3 bases: TGCAGCGCCTGGGGCGTTACGGAACGGGAGCAGTACTTC. It is translated as CSAWGVTEREQYF.

The J gene is TRBJ2-3, the V gene TRBV4-3, with TRBD2 matching 12 bases. J lost 4 bases, V lost 4 bases, and 12 bases had no gene match. This CDR3 contains 18 residues. From germline, CDR1 is LGHNA and CDR2 YSLEER. CDR3 in amino acids: CASSPASGRANGADTQYF. Written as DNA, the CDR3 is TGCGCCAGCAGCCCGGCTAGCGGGAGGGCAAATGGAGCAGATACGCAGTATTTT.

The chain employs TRBV7-9 and TRBJ2-6, with 10 bases that match TRBD1. The germline CDR1 and CDR2 sequences are SEHNR and FQNEAQ (reference sequence). The V segment lost 8 bases and the J segment 0 bases; nucleotides outside the gene matches: 13. The CDR3 runs to 19 residues. Here the CDR3 DNA reads TGTGCCAGCGCTCATCACGAGGACAGGGGGTCCTCTGGGGCCAACGTCCTGACTTTC. Residues: CASAHHEDRGSSGANVLTF.

This sequence joins TRBV7-9 and TRBJ2-1, with D possibly being TRBD2 (7 bases). The CDR3 is made up of 15 amino acids. Trimming removed 6 bases from V and 0 bases from J, with 12 bases in between. Germline V gene lookup returns CDR1 SEHNR and CDR2 FQNEAQ (reference sequence). Written as DNA, the CDR3 is TGTGCCAGCAGTCGGGGGGCCTCCTCCTACAATGAGCAGTTCTTC. Amino acid sequence: CASSRGASSYNEQFF. Filled out from reference TRBV7-9 and TRBJ2-1, the complete variable domain reads DTGVSQNPRHKITKRGQNVTFRCDPISEHNRLYWYRQTLGQGPEFLTYFQNEAQLEKSRLLSDRFSAERPKGSFSTLEIQRTEQGDSAMYLCASSRGASSYNEQFFGPGTRLTVL.

With respect to this clone: This CDR3 is also generated by other DNA sequences in the sample. The rearrangement joins TRBV3-1 (or the pseudogene TRBV3-2) to TRBJ1-2, with 7 bases fitting TRBD1. This CDR3 region has 13 residues. In germline, CDR1 is LGHDT, CDR2 YNNKEL (reference sequence). J lost 2 bases, V lost 5 bases, and 2 bases had no gene match. This chain's CDR3 is CASSETGNYGYTF. In nucleotides, the CDR3 is TGTGCCAGCAGCGAGACAGGGAACTATGGCTACACCTTC.